One and the same sample provided the 8 T cell receptor beta chains below, sequenced in a study of shared T cell receptors in the human thymus. The table came from immunoSEQ multiplex PCR; TCRdb's copy has only in-frame clones and leaves some out. The sample lists some 720,000 clones; 85% to 90% were seen once. The sample was also linked to a second study, of human thymus T cells.

Sequenced input: thymocytes. These TCRs come from a boy under two years old with a congenital heart defect.

This rearrangement joins TRBV10-2 to TRBJ2-2; TRBD2 agrees at 15 bases. V shed 5 bases, J shed 2 bases, and the junction held 9 bases outside the gene matches. The germline V gene encodes CDR1 WSHSY and CDR2 SAAADI. This CDR3 is 19 amino acids long. CDR3 nucleotides: TGCGCCAGCAGTCCTAACGGGACTAGCGGGAGGTCTAACACCGGGGAGCTGTTTTTT. It encodes CASSPNGTSGRSNTGELFF.

As DNA, the CDR3 is TGCGCCAGCAGCAGGGCCGGACCCTGCGGGACAGGAAAAAACATTCAGTACTTC. This gives the protein CASSRAGPCGTGKNIQYF. The genes are TRBV5-1 and TRBJ2-4; TRBD1 matches 8 bases. From germline, CDR1 is SGHRS and CDR2 YFSETQ. V was pared by 4 bases and J by 4 bases, with 16 bases of the junction left unmatched. The CDR3 runs 18 residues.

V gene TRBV7-2 combines with J gene TRBJ2-1; 8 positions agree with TRBD1. The CDR3 spans 13 residues. The germline gives CDR1 SGHTA, CDR2 FQGNSA. V shed 5 bases and J 7 bases; nucleotides not matched to a gene: 4. This CDR3 reads CASSPDRVNEQFF. The CDR3 DNA is TGTGCCAGCAGCCCGGACAGGGTGAATGAGCAGTTCTTC.

The chain carries TRBV4-1 and TRBJ2-7; TRBD2 agrees at 8 bases. The V segment lost 5 bases and the J segment 5 bases; nucleotides outside the gene matches: 5. The CDR3 has 13 residues. Per germline, CDR1 MGHRA and CDR2 YSYEKL. The CDR3 DNA is TGCGCCAGCAGCTACCTTAGCGGGAACGAGCAGTACTTC. Protein sequence: CASSYLSGNEQYF.

The chain carries TRBV4-1 and TRBJ2-5, with 14 bases aligning to TRBD2. V lost 2 bases, J lost 13 bases, and 3 bases stayed unmatched. The V gene's germline CDR1 is MGHRA and CDR2 YSYEKL. This CDR3 is 13 amino acids long. CDR3 in DNA: TGCGCCAGCAGCCAACCGGGACTAGCGGGAGTGTACTTC. Its protein product is CASSQPGLAGVYF.

The rearrangement links TRBV28 to TRBJ1-4; maybe TRBD1 (6 bases). In germline, CDR1 is MDHEN, CDR2 SYDVKM. Trimming cost V 6 bases and J 7 bases, with 18 bases left between them. CDR3 length equals 15 residues. The CDR3 DNA follows: TGTGCCAGCAGCCAAAGGGGGAATAAGCGTGAAAAACTGTTTTTT. It is translated as CASSQRGNKREKLFF.

The rearrangement uses TRBV5-4 and TRBJ1-2, with D perhaps TRBD1 (6 bases). V lost 4 bases and J 4 bases, leaving 14 bases between the germline ends. CDR3 length: 14 residues. Germline V gene lookup returns CDR1 SGHNT and CDR2 YYREEE (reference sequence). The CDR3 sequence: CASSNRDTCYGYTF. DNA for the CDR3: TGTGCCAGCAGCAACCGGGACACCTGCTATGGCTACACCTTC.

This clone appeared a few times. V is TRBV5-8 and J is TRBJ2-7; 9 bases map to TRBD2. The J segment lost 0 bases and the V segment lost 2 bases, leaving 15 bases of the junction unmatched. The CDR3 sequence is 19 residues long. Germline CDR1 and CDR2: SGHTS and YDEGEE. CDR3 in DNA: TGTGCCAGCAGCTTACCCGACACTGGGACTAGCAGAATCTCCTACGAGCAGTACTTC. It specifies CASSLPDTGTSRISYEQYF. The complete variable domain, with remaining parts taken from reference TRBV5-8 and TRBJ2-7, reads EAGVTQSPTHLIKTRGQQATLRCSPISGHTSVYWYQQALGLGLQFLLWYDEGEERNRGNFPPRFSGRQFPNYSSELNVNALELEDSALYLCASSLPDTGTSRISYEQYFGPGTRLTVT.